The clone carrying this T cell receptor (beta chain) was recorded once. Generated by immunoSEQ multiplex PCR, the TCRdb table keeps only in-frame clones and is missing some. The table includes 180,000 or so clones, roughly 90% detected once. The data are from a study of blood T cell repertoires in COVID-19. About the research overall: Italy, Spain and the United States were the sources of the convalescent and acute COVID-19 samples. From T cells, B-cell-depleted T cells, or PBMCs came the material, which was cDNA or gDNA.

V lost 5 bases and J lost 0, with 13 bases in between. This CDR3 has 16 residues. The germline V gene encodes CDR1 LNHDA and CDR2 SQIVND (reference sequence). This TCR derives from a man aged 35-49 years with acute or convalescent COVID-19. This chain uses TRBV19 with TRBJ1-4; D is perhaps TRBD1 (5 bases). Sequencing input: peripheral blood. CDR3 sequence reads: CASSLRGHSTNEKLFF. CDR3 coding DNA: TGTGCCAGTAGTTTGCGGGGCCACTCAACTAATGAAAAACTGTTTTTT.